The rows below give T cell receptor beta chains drawn from one sample of a study of blood T cell repertoires in COVID-19. TCRdb's copy holds only in-frame clones and misses some; the assay was immunoSEQ multiplex PCR. The sample records nearly 350,000 clones, around 91% being singletons. Sequencing used peripheral blood. Receptor source: a woman between 18 and 30 years old who had recovered from COVID-19. The CDR3 runs from the conserved cysteine through the conserved F or W. Fields, in order: V gene, J gene, clone size, D gene, CDR3 DNA, CDR3 protein. D genes are given only for firm matches. The listing skips clone size in some rows; elsewhere it reads once, few, many or a size class.

v_gene: TRBV5-3
j_gene: TRBJ2-1
abundance: .
d_gene: TRBD1
CDR3nt: TGTGCCAGAAGCCAGACCGAGACAGGGACGAGGGGCAATGAGCAGTTCTTC
CDR3aa: CARSQTETGTRGNEQFF

v_gene: TRBV19
j_gene: TRBJ2-1
abundance: .
d_gene: TRBD2
CDR3nt: TGTGCCAGTAGTATGGGGGGGCCTAGCGGGCCCAAATACAATGAGCAGTTCTTC
CDR3aa: CASSMGGPSGPKYNEQFF

v_gene: TRBV27
j_gene: TRBJ1-1
abundance: .
d_gene: TRBD1
CDR3nt: TGTGCCAGCAGCTCGCCCGGGACAGGGCGCACTGAAGCTTTCTTT
CDR3aa: CASSSPGTGRTEAFF

v_gene: TRBV24-1
j_gene: TRBJ1-1
abundance: .
d_gene: TRBD1
CDR3nt: TGTGCCACCAGTGACCCGACAACAGGGGACACTGAAGCTTTCTTT
CDR3aa: CATSDPTTGDTEAFF

v_gene: TRBV24-1
j_gene: TRBJ1-4
abundance: .
d_gene: .
CDR3nt: TGTGCCACCAGTGAACAGGGTAACGAAAAACTGTTTTTT
CDR3aa: CATSEQGNEKLFF

v_gene: TRBV6-5
j_gene: TRBJ2-5
abundance: .
d_gene: TRBD2
CDR3nt: TGTGCCAGCAAACGGGGGGGTCTAGAGACCCAGTACTTC
CDR3aa: CASKRGGLETQYF

v_gene: TRBV13
j_gene: TRBJ2-1
abundance: .
d_gene: TRBD2
CDR3nt: TGTGCCAGCAGCCTGGGACTAGCGGGACCCAATGAGCAGTTCTTC
CDR3aa: CASSLGLAGPNEQFF

v_gene: TRBV30
j_gene: TRBJ1-3
abundance: .
d_gene: TRBD1
CDR3nt: TGTGCCTGGAGGCCGCAACAGGGGGCGGCTGGAAACACCATATATTTT
CDR3aa: CAWRPQQGAAGNTIYF

v_gene: TRBV3-1/TRBV3-2
j_gene: TRBJ1-2
abundance: .
d_gene: TRBD1
CDR3nt: TGTGCCAGCAGCCTACTGGACAGGCTGGACTATGGCTACACCTTC
CDR3aa: CASSLLDRLDYGYTF

v_gene: TRBV11-3
j_gene: TRBJ2-3
abundance: .
d_gene: .
CDR3nt: TGTGCCAGCAGCTATGGGCACAGGGACATTAGGGATACGCAGTATTTT
CDR3aa: CASSYGHRDIRDTQYF

v_gene: TRBV11-3
j_gene: TRBJ2-3
abundance: .
d_gene: .
CDR3nt: TGTGCCAGCAGCTTACCAGGGAGCACAGATACGCAGTATTTT
CDR3aa: CASSLPGSTDTQYF

v_gene: TRBV9
j_gene: TRBJ2-1
abundance: .
d_gene: .
CDR3nt: TGTGCCAGCAGCCTCGTAGTTGGGGGCGACATATACAATGAGCAGTTCTTC
CDR3aa: CASSLVVGGDIYNEQFF

v_gene: TRBV6-5
j_gene: TRBJ1-2
abundance: .
d_gene: .
CDR3nt: TGTGCCAATACTGACAGGTATAATGGCTACACCTTC
CDR3aa: CANTDRYNGYTF

v_gene: TRBV7-9
j_gene: TRBJ1-5
abundance: .
d_gene: TRBD1
CDR3nt: TGTGCCAGCAGCCCCGGGACAGGGGGTTTTACGAGCAATCAGCCCCAGCATTTT
CDR3aa: CASSPGTGGFTSNQPQHF

v_gene: TRBV27
j_gene: TRBJ1-5
abundance: few
d_gene: .
CDR3nt: TGTGCCAGCAGTTTGGTAAGGGGGAATCAGCCCCAGCATTTT
CDR3aa: CASSLVRGNQPQHF

v_gene: TRBV3-1/TRBV3-2
j_gene: TRBJ2-5
abundance: .
d_gene: .
CDR3nt: TGTGCCAGCAGCCCGCGGGGTATCCGACAAGAGACCCAGTACTTC
CDR3aa: CASSPRGIRQETQYF

v_gene: TRBV11-2
j_gene: TRBJ1-2
abundance: .
d_gene: TRBD1
CDR3nt: TGTGCCAGCAGCTTATCGGACAGGGAGTATGGCTACACCTTC
CDR3aa: CASSLSDREYGYTF

v_gene: TRBV9
j_gene: TRBJ2-5
abundance: .
d_gene: .
CDR3nt: TGTGCCAGCAGCGTAGGGCCAGGGTACCAAGAGACCCAGTACTTC
CDR3aa: CASSVGPGYQETQYF

v_gene: TRBV12-5
j_gene: TRBJ1-1
abundance: once
d_gene: .
CDR3nt: TGTGCTAGTGGTTTGGTACGTGAGAGGAACACTGAAGCTTTCTTT
CDR3aa: CASGLVRERNTEAFF

v_gene: TRBV4-1
j_gene: TRBJ2-5
abundance: .
d_gene: TRBD2
CDR3nt: TGCGCCAGCAGCCAGCCGGATGGGACTATACAAGAGACCCAGTACTTC
CDR3aa: CASSQPDGTIQETQYF

v_gene: TRBV4-2
j_gene: TRBJ2-1
abundance: .
d_gene: .
CDR3nt: TGTGCCAGCAGCCAACGGTACAATGAGCAGTTCTTC
CDR3aa: CASSQRYNEQFF

v_gene: TRBV4-3
j_gene: TRBJ1-3
abundance: .
d_gene: .
CDR3nt: TGCGCCAGCAGCCAAGATGGGACACGTAGATCTGGAAACACCATATATTTT
CDR3aa: CASSQDGTRRSGNTIYF